One sample yielded the 25 T cell receptor beta chains listed below, sequenced in a study of blood T cell repertoires in COVID-19. Assay used: immunoSEQ multiplex PCR; TCRdb lists only in-frame clones, some missing. Of 52,000 or so clones detected, approximately 80% appear once; the ten largest clones hold approximately 20%. The sequenced sample was peripheral blood. Receptors were obtained from a man aged 50 or older with active or convalescent COVID-19.

J is TRBJ2-1 and V is TRBV18, with unresolved D. The CDR3 spans 15 residues. Germline CDR1 and CDR2: KGHSH and LQKENI. With 3 bases removed from V and 4 bases from J, the gap between germline ends came to 13 bases. For the CDR3, the DNA is TGTGCCAGCTCACCTGCGGCGCTAGAGTACAATGAGCAGTTCTTC. This sequence encodes CASSPAALEYNEQFF.

The chain uses TRBV27 and TRBJ1-2; D may be TRBD1 (6 bases). The CDR3 runs 13 residues. V was cut by 3 bases and J by 8 bases, with 13 bases left in between. Germline loops: CDR1 MNHEY, CDR2 SMNVEV (reference sequence). The chain's CDR3 is CASSFQGLGGYTF. The CDR3 coding sequence is TGTGCCAGCAGTTTTCAGGGGCTAGGAGGCTACACCTTC.

The genes are TRBV11-2 and TRBJ1-1; weak D call: TRBD1 (5 bases). The CDR3 contains 15 residues. Germline V lookup: CDR1 SGHAT, CDR2 FQNNGV. V was clipped by 1 base and J by 2 bases, with 11 bases between them. In DNA, the CDR3 is TGTGCCAGCAGCTTAGGTAGGACAAAAAACACTGAAGCTTTCTTT. It specifies CASSLGRTKNTEAFF.

This chain connects TRBV5-1 to TRBJ2-3, with D possibly TRBD2 on 6 matching bases. V was trimmed by 1 base and J by 1 base, leaving 10 bases between them. The CDR3 spans 15 residues. Germline lookup yields CDR1 SGHRS and CDR2 YFSETQ. The DNA of the CDR3 is TGCGCCAGCAGCTTGTTCGGGGGACGCACAGATACGCAGTATTTT. Its protein product is CASSLFGGRTDTQYF.

The genes are TRBV5-1 and TRBJ2-1, with D hard to call. Deletions cut 4 bases from V and 0 bases from J, with 8 bases between. The length of the CDR3 is 14 residues. Germline lookup yields CDR1 SGHRS and CDR2 YFSETQ. The CDR3: CASSLYRSYNEQFF. The DNA of the CDR3 is TGCGCCAGCAGCCTATATCGCTCCTACAATGAGCAGTTCTTC.

This clone was recorded once. The rearrangement links TRBV2 to TRBJ1-6; D is perhaps TRBD1 (6 bases). This CDR3 contains 14 residues. Trimming pared 4 bases from V and 9 bases from J, leaving 13 bases between. Looked up from germline, CDR1 is SNHLY and CDR2 is FYNNEI. The CDR3 coding sequence is TGTGCCAGCAGTGGGGAGGGGGGGCGTTCACCCCTCCACTTT. Its protein is CASSGEGGRSPLHF. Using reference TRBV2 and TRBJ1-6 for the parts outside the CDR3, the full variable domain is EPEVTQTPSHQVTQMGQEVILRCVPISNHLYFYWYRQILGQKVEFLVSFYNNEISEKSEIFDDQFSVERPDGSNFTLKIRSTKLEDSAMYFCASSGEGGRSPLHFGNGTRLTVT.

This clone was picked up a small number of times. The rearrangement joins TRBV12-1 to TRBJ1-2. TRBV12-1 is flagged as a pseudogene. The CDR3 sequence is 18 residues long. CDR3: CASSFAEGEGSANYGYTF. The CDR3 DNA reads as TGTGCCAGCAGCTTTGCGGAGGGGGAGGGGTCAGCTAACTATGGCTACACCTTC.

The chain joins TRBV7-2 to TRBJ2-7; no clear D. Trimming pared 5 bases from V and 2 bases from J, leaving 13 bases between. Germline CDR1 and CDR2: SGHTA and FQGNSA. The CDR3 sequence is 14 residues long. CDR3 DNA: TGTGCCAGCAGCCAATCTAGAGTGCCCTACGAGCAGTACTTC. Protein sequence: CASSQSRVPYEQYF. The full variable domain, rest sourced from reference TRBV7-2 and TRBJ2-7, is GAGVSQSPSNKVTEKGKDVELRCDPISGHTALYWYRQSLGQGLEFLIYFQGNSAPDKSGLPSDRFSAERTGGSVSTLTIQRTQQEDSAVYLCASSQSRVPYEQYFGPGTRLTVT.

The chain combines TRBV5-4 with TRBJ2-1; TRBD2 matches at 7 bases. Germline loops: CDR1 SGHNT, CDR2 YYREEE (reference sequence). The CDR3 spans 15 residues. Trimming removed 0 bases from V and 10 bases from J; junction bases left unmatched: 10. This CDR3 reads CASSLDGGSIREQFF. CDR3 bases: TGTGCCAGCAGCTTGGACGGGGGGAGTATCCGCGAGCAGTTCTTC.

The chain recombines TRBV30 with TRBJ1-1; D unresolved. Looked up from germline, CDR1 is GTSNPN and CDR2 is SVGIG (reference sequence). The CDR3 loop spans 13 amino acids. Trimming removed 2 bases from V and 0 bases from J, with 7 bases in between. The CDR3 DNA sequence: TGTGCCTGGAGTCAAACAATGAACACTGAAGCTTTCTTT. Translation gives CAWSQTMNTEAFF.

J is TRBJ1-5 and V is TRBV7-2; D remains unclear. Trimming removed 5 bases from V and 2 bases from J, with 7 bases in between. The CDR3 covers 13 residues. Germline-derived CDR1 and CDR2 are SGHTA and FQGNSA. This chain's CDR3 is CASSIGGNQPQHF. CDR3 nucleotides: TGTGCCAGCAGCATAGGCGGCAATCAGCCCCAGCATTTT.

The rearrangement joins TRBV19 to TRBJ2-2; 9 bases match TRBD2. Trimming took 4 bases from V and 5 from J; bases not matched to a gene: 14. CDR1 LNHDA and CDR2 SQIVND come from the germline V gene (reference sequence). CDR3 length equals 18 residues. The CDR3 nucleotides are TGTGCCAGTAGTACTAGCGGGAACAGAATTAGGAGTACCGGGGAGCTGTTTTTT. Translated, it gives CASSTSGNRIRSTGELFF.

The chain has TRBV15 and TRBJ2-5, with D tentatively TRBD1 (5 bases). This CDR3 comprises 15 residues. Trimming removed 0 bases at V and 3 bases at J, with 11 bases between. Germline assignment: CDR1 LNHNV and CDR2 YYDKDF (reference sequence). Written as DNA, the CDR3 is TGTGCCACCAGCAGAGATGGGGCAGTCGAAGAGACCCAGTACTTC. It yields the protein CATSRDGAVEETQYF.

This clone was detected only once. The chain carries TRBV3-1 (or the pseudogene TRBV3-2) and TRBJ2-7, with 11 bases fitting TRBD2. There are 14 residues in the CDR3. Per germline, CDR1 LGHDT and CDR2 YNNKEL (reference sequence). Trimming at V came to 6 bases and at J to 6 bases, leaving 7 bases not matched to a gene. The CDR3 nucleotides are TGTGCCAGCAGAGGTAGCGGGGGGGCTCTCGAGCAGTACTTC. Its protein product is CASRGSGGALEQYF.

V and J are TRBV6-2 or TRBV6-3 and TRBJ1-1, with 7 bases lining up with TRBD1. This CDR3 spans 13 amino acids. V trimming: 5 bases; J trimming: 6 bases; junction bases outside the gene matches: 6. Germline V lookup: CDR1 MNHEY, CDR2 SVGEGT. The CDR3 here is CASSDLQGPEAFF. The CDR3 nucleotides are TGTGCCAGCAGTGATCTACAGGGGCCTGAAGCTTTCTTT.

This sequence joins TRBV6-1 and TRBJ1-2; D call uncertain. Germline V gene sequence: CDR1 MNHNS, CDR2 SASEGT. The CDR3 sequence is 12 residues long. V was shortened by 2 bases and J by 14 bases, with 15 bases between the two germline ends. CDR3 sequence reads: CASSERVKTETF. Here the CDR3 DNA reads TGTGCCAGCAGTGAACGGGTGAAGACGGAAACCTTC.

V is TRBV6-6 and J is TRBJ2-1; 8 bases fit TRBD1. Trimming at V came to 6 bases and at J to 6 bases, leaving 7 bases not matched to a gene. This CDR3 has 14 residues. The germline CDR1 and CDR2 sequences are MNHNY and SVGAGI (reference sequence). CDR3 nucleotides: TGTGCCAGCAGACTTACCGGGACAGGCAATGAGCAGTTCTTC. Translated, it gives CASRLTGTGNEQFF.

The chain recombines TRBV6-5 with TRBJ2-3, with 7 bases lining up with TRBD2. The junction had 7 bases not matched to a gene; V was cut back by 6 bases and J by 4 bases. The germline gives CDR1 MNHEY, CDR2 SVGAGI. The CDR3 covers 14 residues. The CDR3 DNA reads TGTGCCAGCAGGGGAGCGGGGTATCCAGATACGCAGTATTTT. Residues: CASRGAGYPDTQYF.

This clone was observed a handful of times. The rearrangement uses TRBV19 and TRBJ2-2; TRBD2 matches at 10 bases. Trimming cost V 4 bases and J 5 bases; bases outside gene matches: 7. Germline V gene lookup returns CDR1 LNHDA and CDR2 SQIVND (reference sequence). This CDR3 has 16 residues. DNA of the CDR3: TGTGCCAGTAGTACCTCTAGCGGGAGAAGAACCGGGGAGCTGTTTTTT. Its translation: CASSTSSGRRTGELFF.

The chain joins TRBV5-4 to TRBJ2-1, with no clear D. CDR3 size: 14 residues. Germline V gives CDR1 SGHNT, CDR2 YYREEE (reference sequence). V dropped 0 bases and J dropped 0 bases, with 4 bases sitting between them. The CDR3 region has the DNA TGTGCCAGCAGCTTGGTGAGCTCCTACAATGAGCAGTTCTTC. Amino acid sequence: CASSLVSSYNEQFF.

CDR3 sequence (DNA): TGTGCCAGTAGTAAGTGGGTGGGAGCCCTATACAATGAGCAGTTCTTC. This codes for CASSKWVGALYNEQFF. The V and J genes are TRBV19 and TRBJ2-1, with D possibly matching TRBD2 (5 bases). V was clipped by 4 bases and J by 4 bases, with 17 bases between them. Germline loops: CDR1 LNHDA, CDR2 SQIVND (reference sequence). This CDR3 has 16 amino acids.

This sequence joins TRBV7-8 and TRBJ1-6, with a tentative D call TRBD1 (5 bases). This CDR3 is built from 14 residues. Trimming removed 2 bases from V and 10 bases from J, with 12 bases in between. CDR1 and CDR2 (germline): SGHVS, FQNEAQ. Here the CDR3 DNA reads TGTGCCAGCAGCTTACGGCAGGGCGAGTCACCCCTCCACTTT. Its translation: CASSLRQGESPLHF.

This clone was recorded a few times. The V and J genes are TRBV6-1 and TRBJ2-7; perhaps TRBD2 as D (7 bases). This CDR3 has 17 amino acids. The germline CDR1 and CDR2 sequences are MNHNS and SASEGT. V lost 1 base and J 0 bases, leaving 16 bases between the germline ends. The CDR3 DNA reads as TGTGCCAGCAGTGAAGGGTGGGCGGGGGCGTTCTCCTACGAGCAGTACTTC. It specifies CASSEGWAGAFSYEQYF.

The sample holds a few counts of this clone. V is TRBV3-1 (or the pseudogene TRBV3-2) and J is TRBJ2-3; 7 bases line up with TRBD1. This CDR3 region has 12 residues. V dropped 0 bases and J dropped 14; count of bases not matched to a gene: 5. The V gene's germline CDR1 is LGHDT and CDR2 YNNKEL (reference sequence). CDR3 bases: TGTGCCAGCAGCCAAGATGACAGGGCAAGGTATTTT. This codes for CASSQDDRARYF.

The chain links TRBV5-1 to TRBJ2-3, with 8 bases fitting TRBD1. CDR1 is SGHRS and CDR2 is YFSETQ in the germline V gene. The ends lost 4 bases at V and 6 bases at J; junction bases unmatched: 7. CDR3 length: 14 residues. CDR3 DNA: TGCGCCAGCAGCACAGGACAGGGTACCGATACGCAGTATTTT. Translated: CASSTGQGTDTQYF. The variable domain in full, with the rest retrieved from reference TRBV5-1 and TRBJ2-3, is KAGVTQTPRYLIKTRGQQVTLSCSPISGHRSVSWYQQTPGQGLQFLFEYFSETQRNKGNFPGRFSGRQFSNSRSEMNVSTLELGDSALYLCASSTGQGTDTQYFGPGTRLTVL.